These T cell receptor beta chains were read from a single sample in a study of blood T cell repertoires in COVID-19. Sequencing was performed with immunoSEQ multiplex PCR; in TCRdb, only in-frame clones are kept and a portion is missing. Here the sample spans 150,000 to 200,000 clones, roughly four fifths being singletons. The sequencing sample was made of PBMCs or T cells enriched from blood (not recorded which). Every receptor here comes from a man aged 45-60 years who had recovered from COVID-19. The CDR3 runs from the conserved cysteine through the conserved F or W. The order of the fields is clone size, J gene, D gene, V gene, CDR3 protein, CDR3 DNA. D genes are given only for firm matches. Clone size is not always given. Where it is, it says once, few, many or a class for expanded clones.

>few|TRBJ1-4|NA|TRBV19
CASSPAGVTNEKLFF
TGTGCCAGTAGTCCCGCGGGGGTCACTAATGAAAAACTGTTTTTT
>NA|TRBJ1-5|TRBD1|TRBV18
CASSPRGTGAFNQPQHF
TGTGCCAGCTCGCCACGAGGGACAGGGGCGTTCAATCAGCCCCAGCATTTT
>NA|TRBJ1-6|TRBD1|TRBV28
CASSRDRVAPLHF
TGTGCCAGCAGTAGGGACAGGGTAGCACCCCTCCACTTT
>NA|TRBJ1-5|NA|TRBV6-4
CASSDSANQPQHF
TGTGCCAGCAGTGACTCGGCAAATCAGCCCCAGCATTTT
>NA|TRBJ2-7|TRBD2|TRBV7-6
CASSFSGSSYEQYF
TGTGCCAGCAGCTTTAGCGGGAGCTCCTACGAGCAGTACTTC
>NA|TRBJ2-1|NA|TRBV29-1
CSVELLRSSYNEQFF
TGCAGCGTTGAATTACTGCGAAGCTCCTACAATGAGCAGTTCTTC
>NA|TRBJ2-3|TRBD1|TRBV6-5
CASSDRGRPDTQYF
TGTGCCAGCAGCGACAGGGGGCGCCCAGATACGCAGTATTTT
>few|TRBJ2-5|TRBD2|TRBV25-1
CASSRGVVQETQYF
TGTGCCAGCAGCCGGGGGGTTGTCCAAGAGACCCAGTACTTC
>once|TRBJ2-7|NA|TRBV28
CASSLTVSYEQYF
TGTGCCAGCAGTTTGACTGTTTCCTACGAGCAGTACTTC
>NA|TRBJ2-5|TRBD2|TRBV5-1
CASSSSGLGKLETQYF
TGCGCCAGCAGCTCCTCGGGACTAGGAAAGTTAGAGACCCAGTACTTC
>NA|TRBJ2-4|NA|TRBV2
CASILSGVGGIQYF
TGTGCCAGCATTCTGAGTGGAGTTGGTGGCATTCAGTACTTC
>NA|TRBJ2-1|NA|TRBV24-1
CATSDPGPSSGEQFF
TGTGCCACCAGTGACCCCGGACCCTCGAGCGGTGAGCAGTTCTTC
>NA|TRBJ2-2|NA|TRBV4-2
CASRTATGELFF
TGTGCCAGCAGGACAGCGACCGGGGAGCTGTTTTTT
>NA|TRBJ2-7|TRBD1|TRBV7-2
CASSLVGQGFKAYEQYF
TGTGCCAGCAGCTTAGTTGGACAGGGGTTCAAGGCCTACGAGCAGTACTTC
>once|TRBJ1-5|NA|TRBV4-1
CASSQEGVNQPQHF
TGCGCCAGCAGCCAAGAAGGAGTTAATCAGCCCCAGCATTTT
>few|TRBJ1-2|NA|TRBV11-1
CASSFNRYYGYTF
TGTGCCAGCAGCTTCAACAGGTACTATGGCTACACCTTC
>NA|TRBJ1-4|NA|TRBV14
CASSRAGARAAHEKLFF
TGTGCCAGCAGCCGCGCCGGCGCGCGGGCAGCACATGAAAAACTGTTTTTT
>NA|TRBJ1-5|TRBD1|TRBV19
CASSEGQGGGQPQHF
TGTGCCAGTAGCGAGGGACAGGGGGGCGGTCAGCCCCAGCATTTT
>NA|TRBJ2-7|NA|TRBV5-1
CASSLSSGSFYEQYF
TGCGCCAGCAGCTTGTCCTCAGGGTCTTTCTACGAGCAGTACTTC
>once|TRBJ2-3|NA|TRBV5-1
CASRSERLTDTQYF
TGCGCCAGCAGGTCGGAGCGTCTCACAGATACGCAGTATTTT